Below, one T cell receptor beta chain is given with its context. As yet, its antigen is unknown. Different DNA sequences within this sample yield the same CDR3. The method was immunoSEQ multiplex PCR; TCRdb's version includes in-frame clones alone and lacks a portion of them. This table holds about 150,000 clones, about 87% found once. This CDR3 contains 13 residues. V was pared by 1 base and J by 1 base, with 2 bases between. Germline CDR1 is MNHEY and CDR2 is SMNVEV (reference sequence). This entry comes from a study of T cell responses to AZD1222 COVID-19 vaccine. For the study at large: Recipients boosted at about 4 weeks or about 12 weeks are pooled.

Study outcomes and limitations: White British ancestry dominated among donors, who included more females, and clonal diversity was possibly underestimated. Nearly half of spike-specific TCRs reportedly go after variant regions that carry no mutations.

Sequencing was performed on peripheral blood, taken on day 0 of AZD1222 vaccination. The TCR comes from an adult in good health. J is TRBJ1-5 and V is TRBV27; D call uncertain. The CDR3 DNA follows: TGTGCCAGCAGTTTATTCAGCAATCAGCCCCAGCATTTT. Its translation is CASSLFSNQPQHF.